This TCR beta chain was captured by sequencing in a study of Graves' ophthalmopathy and Graves' hyperthyroidism. If patients had other autoimmune diseases, uncontrolled infections, pregnancy or lactation, they were excluded. Thyroid ultrasound, orbital computed tomography, TRAb, serum thyroxine and clinical symptoms formed the basis of diagnosis. About 10 ml of fresh blood yielded the PBMCs by density gradient. General study results and limits: Between ophthalmopathy and stable hyperthyroidism, a 13-signature model drew a separation with around 90% sensitivity and roughly 78% specificity.

CDR3 regions of TCR beta were amplified from RNA transcripts. Following a first-round RT-PCR that used HTBI primers, a second-round multiplex PCR was carried out. One entry per CDR3 protein, called by TCRdb with MiXCR from the multiplex PCR reads. This sample has some 400,000 distinct CDR3 sequences; about 17% occur once, and the top ten carry around 1.4%. In its sample, this clonotype was seen many times. Its specificity is unknown. The CDR3 sequence is 15 residues long. V gave up 5 bases and J gave up 5 bases, with 16 bases separating them. The germline gives CDR1 MNHNS, CDR2 SASEGT. Source material: peripheral blood. The TCR comes from a woman aged 18-29 years with Graves' ophthalmopathy. The genes are TRBV6-1 and TRBJ1-5; D might be TRBD1 (5 bases). The CDR3 DNA reads as TGTGCCAGCAGTCTAGCCGGGGGTGGGTATCAGCCCCAGCATTTT. This encodes CASSLAGGGYQPQHF.